One T cell receptor (beta chain) is described in this entry. This entry comes from a study of control samples from healthy donors and cancer patients. This table comes from immunoSEQ multiplex PCR, and its TCRdb copy is limited to in-frame clones, with some not included. Among around 3,500 clones, roughly 80% were seen once, and the ten largest hold roughly 9%. The specimen sequenced was formalin-fixed, paraffin-embedded tissue. The TCR comes from a female donor with melanoma.

Here the CDR3 DNA reads TGTGCCAGCAGCTTAGACCGCAACACTGAAGCTTTCTTT. As protein: CASSLDRNTEAFF. The chain is built from TRBV11-3 and TRBJ1-1, with D unclear. Germline V gene sequence: CDR1 SGHNT, CDR2 YENEEA. The CDR3 extends over 13 amino acids. Trimming took off 0 bases at V and 2 bases at J, with 4 bases between the two ends.